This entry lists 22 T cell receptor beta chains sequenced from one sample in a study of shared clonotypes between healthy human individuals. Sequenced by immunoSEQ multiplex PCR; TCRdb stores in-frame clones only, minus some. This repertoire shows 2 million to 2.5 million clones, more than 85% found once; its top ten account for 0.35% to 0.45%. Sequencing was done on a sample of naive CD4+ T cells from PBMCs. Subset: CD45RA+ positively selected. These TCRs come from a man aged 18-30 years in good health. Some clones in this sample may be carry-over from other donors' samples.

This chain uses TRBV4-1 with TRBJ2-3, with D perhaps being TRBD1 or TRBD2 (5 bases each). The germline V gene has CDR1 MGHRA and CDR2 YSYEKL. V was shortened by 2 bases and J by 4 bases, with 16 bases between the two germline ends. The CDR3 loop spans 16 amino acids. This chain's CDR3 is CASSQKDWDGADTQYF. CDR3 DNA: TGCGCCAGCAGCCAAAAGGACTGGGACGGTGCAGATACGCAGTATTTT.

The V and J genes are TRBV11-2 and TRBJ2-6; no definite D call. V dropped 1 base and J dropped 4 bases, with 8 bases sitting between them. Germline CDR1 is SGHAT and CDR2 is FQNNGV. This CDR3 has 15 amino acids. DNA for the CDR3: TGTGCCAGCAGCTTAGCAAGGCCCGGGGCCAACGTCCTGACTTTC. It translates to CASSLARPGANVLTF.

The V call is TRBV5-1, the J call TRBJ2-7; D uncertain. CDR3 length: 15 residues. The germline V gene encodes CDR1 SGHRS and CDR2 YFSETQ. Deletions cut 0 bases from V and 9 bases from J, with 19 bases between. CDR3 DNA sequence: TGCGCCAGCAGCTTGGGTACTACGGCTCCTTTAGGGCAGTACTTC. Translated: CASSLGTTAPLGQYF.

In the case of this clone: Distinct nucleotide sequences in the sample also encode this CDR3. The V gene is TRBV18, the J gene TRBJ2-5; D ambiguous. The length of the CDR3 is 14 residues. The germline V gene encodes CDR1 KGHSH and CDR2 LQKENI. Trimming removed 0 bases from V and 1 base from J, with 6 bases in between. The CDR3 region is CASSPPEGQETQYF. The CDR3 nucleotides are TGTGCCAGCTCACCACCGGAAGGCCAAGAGACCCAGTACTTC.

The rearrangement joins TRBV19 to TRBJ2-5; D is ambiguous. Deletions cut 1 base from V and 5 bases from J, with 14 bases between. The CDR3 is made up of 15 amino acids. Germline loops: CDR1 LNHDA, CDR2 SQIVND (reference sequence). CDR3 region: CASSIGRVIMETQYF. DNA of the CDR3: TGTGCCAGTAGTATAGGAAGGGTTATAATGGAGACCCAGTACTTC.

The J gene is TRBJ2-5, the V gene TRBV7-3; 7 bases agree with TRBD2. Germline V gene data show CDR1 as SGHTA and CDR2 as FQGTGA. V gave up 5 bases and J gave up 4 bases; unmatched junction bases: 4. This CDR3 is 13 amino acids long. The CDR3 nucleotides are TGTGCCAGCAGCCCCCCGGGGGGAGAGACCCAGTACTTC. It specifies CASSPPGGETQYF.

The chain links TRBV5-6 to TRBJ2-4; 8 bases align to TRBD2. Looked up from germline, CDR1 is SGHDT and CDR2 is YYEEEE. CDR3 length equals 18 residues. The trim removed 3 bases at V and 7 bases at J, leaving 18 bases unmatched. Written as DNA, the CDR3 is TGTGCCAGCAGCTCCGGACTAGCTCTTCGGGATGTAGGGAACATTCAGTACTTC. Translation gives CASSSGLALRDVGNIQYF.

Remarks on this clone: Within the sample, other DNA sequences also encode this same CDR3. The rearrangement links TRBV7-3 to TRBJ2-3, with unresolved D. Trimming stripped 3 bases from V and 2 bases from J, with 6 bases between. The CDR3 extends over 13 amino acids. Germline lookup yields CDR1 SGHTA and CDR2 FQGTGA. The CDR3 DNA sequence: TGTGCCAGCAGCTTGCAGTCCACAGATACGCAGTATTTT. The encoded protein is CASSLQSTDTQYF.

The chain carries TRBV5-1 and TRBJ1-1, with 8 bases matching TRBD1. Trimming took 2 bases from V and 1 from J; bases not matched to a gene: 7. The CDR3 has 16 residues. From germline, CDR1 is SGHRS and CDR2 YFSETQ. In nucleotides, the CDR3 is TGCGCCAGCAGCTTAGAACAGGGGGGGACGAACACTGAAGCTTTCTTT. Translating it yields CASSLEQGGTNTEAFF.

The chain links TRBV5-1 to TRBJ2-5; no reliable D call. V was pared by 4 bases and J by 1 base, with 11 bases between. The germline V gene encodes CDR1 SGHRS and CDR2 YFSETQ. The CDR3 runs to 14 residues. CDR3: CASSIGRPQETQYF. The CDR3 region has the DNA TGCGCCAGCAGCATAGGCCGACCCCAAGAGACCCAGTACTTC.

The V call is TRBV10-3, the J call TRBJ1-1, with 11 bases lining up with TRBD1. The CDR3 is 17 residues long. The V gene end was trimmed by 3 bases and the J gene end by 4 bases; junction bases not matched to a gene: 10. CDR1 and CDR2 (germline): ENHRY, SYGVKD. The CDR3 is CAISDSGTGGRITEAFF. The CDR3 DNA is TGTGCCATCAGTGACTCCGGGACAGGGGGTAGGATCACTGAAGCTTTCTTT.

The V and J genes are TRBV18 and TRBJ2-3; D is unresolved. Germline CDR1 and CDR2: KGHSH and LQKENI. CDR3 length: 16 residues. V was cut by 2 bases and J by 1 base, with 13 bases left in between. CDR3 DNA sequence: TGTGCCAGCTCACCAGTAGCAGGTCAGGGCACAGATACGCAGTATTTT. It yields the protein CASSPVAGQGTDTQYF.

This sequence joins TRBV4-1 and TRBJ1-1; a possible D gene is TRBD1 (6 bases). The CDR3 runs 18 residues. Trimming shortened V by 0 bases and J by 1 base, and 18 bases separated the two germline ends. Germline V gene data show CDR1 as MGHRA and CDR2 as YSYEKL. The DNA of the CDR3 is TGCGCCAGCAGCCAAGATTCGGGACATAGGGGGAGGAACACTGAAGCTTTCTTT. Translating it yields CASSQDSGHRGRNTEAFF.

The chain's CDR3 is CASSVGTSPYNEQFF. The CDR3 DNA sequence: TGTGCCAGCAGTGTCGGGACATCCCCATACAATGAGCAGTTCTTC. This chain joins TRBV6-1 and TRBJ2-1, with D possibly TRBD1 on 6 matching bases. Trimming took off 4 bases at V and 4 bases at J, with 14 bases between the two ends. Germline V gives CDR1 MNHNS, CDR2 SASEGT. The CDR3 spans 15 residues.

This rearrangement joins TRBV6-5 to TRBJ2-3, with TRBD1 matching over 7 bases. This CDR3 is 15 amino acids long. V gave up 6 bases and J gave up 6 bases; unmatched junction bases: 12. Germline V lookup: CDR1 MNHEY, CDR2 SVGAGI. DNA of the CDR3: TGTGCCAGCAGCCTACAGGGACAGATACTGGATACGCAGTATTTT. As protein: CASSLQGQILDTQYF.

The CDR3: CASSSGYNEQFF. DNA for the CDR3: TGTGCCAGCAGCTCAGGGTACAATGAGCAGTTCTTC. The chain couples TRBV7-9 to TRBJ2-1, with D possibly matching TRBD1 (5 bases). The CDR3 is 12 amino acids. Germline V gene sequence: CDR1 SEHNR, CDR2 FQNEAQ (reference sequence). Trimming shortened V by 4 bases and J by 4 bases, and 5 bases separated the two germline ends. Supplemented by reference TRBV7-9 and TRBJ2-1, the full variable domain reads DTGVSQNPRHKITKRGQNVTFRCDPISEHNRLYWYRQTLGQGPEFLTYFQNEAQLEKSRLLSDRFSAERPKGSFSTLEIQRTEQGDSAMYLCASSSGYNEQFFGPGTRLTVL.

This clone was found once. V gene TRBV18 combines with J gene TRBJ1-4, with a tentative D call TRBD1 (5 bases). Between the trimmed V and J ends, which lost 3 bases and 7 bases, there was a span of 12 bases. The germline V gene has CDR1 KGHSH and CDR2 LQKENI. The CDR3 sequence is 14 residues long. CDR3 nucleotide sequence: TGTGCCAGCTCACCTGGGGCAAGGTCTGAAAAACTGTTTTTT. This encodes CASSPGARSEKLFF.

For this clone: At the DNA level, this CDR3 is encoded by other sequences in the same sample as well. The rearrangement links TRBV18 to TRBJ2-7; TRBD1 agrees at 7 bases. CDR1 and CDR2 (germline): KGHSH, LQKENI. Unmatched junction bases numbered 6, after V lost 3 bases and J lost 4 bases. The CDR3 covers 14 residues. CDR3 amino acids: CASSPGTGVYEQYF. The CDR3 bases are TGTGCCAGCTCACCGGGCACAGGGGTGTACGAGCAGTACTTC.

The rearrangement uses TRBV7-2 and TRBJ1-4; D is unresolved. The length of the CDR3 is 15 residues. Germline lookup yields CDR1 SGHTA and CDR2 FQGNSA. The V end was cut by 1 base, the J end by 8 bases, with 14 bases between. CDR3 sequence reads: CASSLVGMAGEKLFF. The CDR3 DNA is TGTGCCAGCAGCTTAGTGGGTATGGCAGGCGAAAAACTGTTTTTT.

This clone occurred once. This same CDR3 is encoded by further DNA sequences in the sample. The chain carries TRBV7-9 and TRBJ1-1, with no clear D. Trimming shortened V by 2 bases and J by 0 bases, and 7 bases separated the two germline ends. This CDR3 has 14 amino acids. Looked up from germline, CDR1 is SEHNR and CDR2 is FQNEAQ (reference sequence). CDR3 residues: CASSLQAVNTEAFF. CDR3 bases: TGTGCCAGCAGCTTACAAGCCGTGAACACTGAAGCTTTCTTT.

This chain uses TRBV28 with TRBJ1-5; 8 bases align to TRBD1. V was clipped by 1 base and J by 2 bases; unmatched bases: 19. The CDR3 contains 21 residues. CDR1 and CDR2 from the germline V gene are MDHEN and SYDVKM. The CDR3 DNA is TGTGCCAGCAGTTTATTTGGATGGGTTGGGGCAGGGGGCGGACGCAATCAGCCCCAGCATTTT. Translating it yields CASSLFGWVGAGGGRNQPQHF. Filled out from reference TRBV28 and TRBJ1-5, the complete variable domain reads DVKVTQSSRYLVKRTGEKVFLECVQDMDHENMFWYRQDPGLGLRLIYFSYDVKMKEKGDIPEGYSVSREKKERFSLILESASTNQTSMYLCASSLFGWVGAGGGRNQPQHFGDGTRLSIL.

CDR3 DNA sequence: TGTGCCAGCAGCCAGGTTGACAGGTCTTCCTACGAGCAGTACTTC. Protein sequence: CASSQVDRSSYEQYF. This rearrangement joins TRBV4-2 to TRBJ2-7; perhaps TRBD1 as D (6 bases). Germline V lookup: CDR1 LGHNA, CDR2 YNFKEQ. CDR3 length: 15 residues. V gave up 3 bases and J gave up 1 base, with 13 bases separating them.